These T cell receptor beta chains were read from a single sample in a study of shared clonotypes between healthy human individuals. Data came from immunoSEQ multiplex PCR; TCRdb stores just in-frame clones and leaves some out. The sample includes about 1.5 million clones, nearly 99% seen only once; the top ten take around 0.47%. The sample consisted of naive CD4+ T cells sorted from blood. All receptors derive from a man aged 25-45 years in good health. Each CDR3 is given with its conserved first and last residue.

cdr3_length: 15; v_call: TRBV6-1; cdr3_aa: CASSEMTVSSYEQYF
cdr3_length: 14; v_call: TRBV6-1; cdr3_aa: CASGVTRAYNEQFF
cdr3_length: 12; v_call: TRBV29-1; cdr3_aa: CSVVASIYEQYF
cdr3_length: 14; v_call: TRBV28; cdr3_aa: CASSLPDRIVEAFF
cdr3_length: 15; v_call: TRBV6-6; cdr3_aa: CASSKTDRGQETQYF
cdr3_length: 14; v_call: TRBV14; cdr3_aa: CASSQDVGANVLTF
cdr3_length: 13; v_call: TRBV18; cdr3_aa: CASSPKTNTEAFF
cdr3_length: 13; v_call: TRBV7-2; cdr3_aa: CASSLARGYEQYF
cdr3_length: 14; v_call: TRBV10-3; cdr3_aa: CAIGRTGDTGELFF
cdr3_length: 15; v_call: TRBV25-1; cdr3_aa: CASSESFGTGNEQYF
cdr3_length: 16; v_call: TRBV7-9; cdr3_aa: CASSLGAGTVYYEQYF
cdr3_length: 15; v_call: TRBV6-6; cdr3_aa: CASSYRQTTNEKLFF
cdr3_length: 16; v_call: TRBV5-4; cdr3_aa: CASRPEAGRGADTQYF
cdr3_length: 18; v_call: TRBV14; cdr3_aa: CASSQDLTSGRFTDTQYF
cdr3_length: 15; v_call: TRBV27; cdr3_aa: CASSLTGVGNEKLFF
cdr3_length: 14; v_call: TRBV11-3; cdr3_aa: CASSLGPSIPEQYF
cdr3_length: 15; v_call: TRBV2; cdr3_aa: CASSDATGLNYGYTF
cdr3_length: 14; v_call: TRBV5-4; cdr3_aa: CASSRYGRSYGYTF
cdr3_length: 14; v_call: TRBV30; cdr3_aa: CAWSVEAGDQPQHF
cdr3_length: 15; v_call: TRBV5-1; cdr3_aa: CASRSTGLSYNEQFF
cdr3_length: 15; v_call: TRBV28; cdr3_aa: CASRGSGGQSNEQFF
cdr3_length: 14; v_call: TRBV5-1; cdr3_aa: CASRNHHGTYEQYF
cdr3_length: 15; v_call: TRBV6-1; cdr3_aa: CASSDIQGMGIPKYF
cdr3_length: 17; v_call: TRBV5-1; cdr3_aa: CASSLELLAGGTYEQYF
cdr3_length: 15; v_call: TRBV11-3; cdr3_aa: CASSLRQGSYNEQFF
cdr3_length: 13; v_call: TRBV7-2; cdr3_aa: CASRLTGVYGYTF
cdr3_length: 16; v_call: TRBV27; cdr3_aa: CASSFTVGIGTGELFF
cdr3_length: 15; v_call: TRBV6-5; cdr3_aa: CASSYSNQLGEKLFF
cdr3_length: 13; v_call: TRBV7-7; cdr3_aa: CASSRDSQETQYF
cdr3_length: 15; v_call: TRBV6-5; cdr3_aa: CATRRGGSGYNEQFF